These T cell receptor beta chains were read from a single sample in a study of cytomegalovirus exposure and HLA in healthy donors. Method: immunoSEQ multiplex PCR; TCRdb's copy keeps in-frame clones and lacks some. The sample lists some 130,000 clones; around 80% were seen once. Sequences were obtained from PBMCs. Source of these receptors: a young man in good health. The CDR3 runs from the conserved cysteine through the conserved F or W. A D gene is named only where the DNA matches it firmly. Clone size, where shown, is once, few, many, or a class for clones that have expanded.

j_call	d_call	v_call	clone_size	cdr3_nt	cdr3_aa
TRBJ1-4	-	TRBV9	-	TGTGCCAGCAGCGTAGCGGACAGCCTAAATGAAAAACTGTTTTTT	CASSVADSLNEKLFF
TRBJ2-7	TRBD1	TRBV10-2	-	TGCGCCAGCAGGGGGACCAGAACCGGACAGGACACAACGTACGAGCAGTACTTC	CASRGTRTGQDTTYEQYF
TRBJ2-2	-	TRBV7-9	-	TGTTCCAGCAGCCCCCCCGACAGGAACAGAGTCGGGGAGCTGTTTTTT	CSSSPPDRNRVGELFF
TRBJ2-7	-	TRBV10-2	once	TGCGCCAGCTCCCGTAATCCCCGGGAAGGCTACGAGCAGTACTTC	CASSRNPREGYEQYF
TRBJ2-4	-	TRBV19	-	TGTGCCAGTAGTACCTACGGACTGGTCAAAAACATTCAGTACTTC	CASSTYGLVKNIQYF
TRBJ2-1	TRBD2	TRBV5-1	-	TGCGCCAGCAGCGCGGGACTAGCGGGAGGGGGGGGTGAGCAGTTCTTC	CASSAGLAGGGGEQFF
TRBJ2-5	TRBD2	TRBV2	-	TGTGCCAGCAGTAAACTTCATGTGACTAGCGGGGAACAAGAGACCCAGTACTTC	CASSKLHVTSGEQETQYF
TRBJ1-5	-	TRBV30	-	TGTGCCTGCGCTGGCCAGACTAATCAGCCCCAGCATTTT	CACAGQTNQPQHF
TRBJ2-2	TRBD2	TRBV7-3	-	TGTTCCAGCAGCCGCCACGGACTAGCGGACAACACCGGGGAGCTGTTTTTT	CSSSRHGLADNTGELFF
TRBJ2-7	TRBD2	TRBV7-9	-	TGTGCCAGCAGCTTAGTGGGACTAGCGCCTAGCTCCTACGAGCAGTACTTC	CASSLVGLAPSSYEQYF
TRBJ2-1	TRBD1	TRBV25-1	-	TGTGCCACAAGGGACAGCAATTGGAATGAGCAGTTCTTC	CATRDSNWNEQFF
TRBJ2-7	-	TRBV6-5	once	TGTGCCAGCAGTTACGGGGGGGGCTCGGCCTACGAGCAGTACTTC	CASSYGGGSAYEQYF
TRBJ2-1	TRBD1	TRBV19	-	TGTGCCAGTAGTATTTTCGGGCAGGGGGCCCTTGAGCAGTTCTTC	CASSIFGQGALEQFF
TRBJ1-1	-	TRBV5-1	-	TGCGCCAGCAGCTCGGGACTTACGGGTACTGAAGCTTTCTTT	CASSSGLTGTEAFF
TRBJ1-4	-	TRBV4-1	-	TGCGCCAGCAGCCCAGTCCCTCCGGGAAAACTGTTTTTT	CASSPVPPGKLFF
TRBJ1-2	TRBD1	TRBV7-9	-	TGTGCCAGCAGCTCTGACAGGGCACCTGGCTACACCTTC	CASSSDRAPGYTF
TRBJ1-4	TRBD1	TRBV7-9	-	TGTTCCAGCAGCTCTGCTACCGGGACAGGGCATGAAAAACTGTTTTTT	CSSSSATGTGHEKLFF
TRBJ2-2	-	TRBV5-1	-	TGCGCCAGCAGCTTAACTAGCACGAACACCGGGGAGCTGTTTTTT	CASSLTSTNTGELFF
TRBJ1-4	-	TRBV29-1	-	TGCAGCGTTTCCGTACAGACTAATGAAAAACTGTTTTTT	CSVSVQTNEKLFF
TRBJ2-1	TRBD2	TRBV7-6	-	TGTGCCAGCAGCTCAGCCGGGACTAGCTACAATGAGCAGTTCTTC	CASSSAGTSYNEQFF
TRBJ1-2	-	TRBV14	-	TGTGCCAGCAGCCCGGGTTCCTCCTATGGCTACACCTTC	CASSPGSSYGYTF
TRBJ2-3	TRBD2	TRBV7-9	-	TGTGCCAGCAGCCCGCGACTAGCGGGAGTGGAAAATACGCAGTATTTT	CASSPRLAGVENTQYF
TRBJ2-1	TRBD2	TRBV11-3	-	TGTGCCAGCAGCCCGCTAGCGGGCTCCTACAATGAGCAGTTCTTC	CASSPLAGSYNEQFF
TRBJ2-7	TRBD2	TRBV7-9	-	TGTGCCAGCAGCTTACCTCTTCTTAGCGGGAGGGACGAGCAGTACTTC	CASSLPLLSGRDEQYF
TRBJ2-1	TRBD2	TRBV7-2	-	TGTGCCAGCAGCTTAGCCCCAACTACTAGCGGGGCCTACAATGAGCAGTTCTTC	CASSLAPTTSGAYNEQFF
TRBJ1-1	TRBD1	TRBV7-2	-	TGTGCCAGCAGCGTGTCGACAGGGGATGAAGCTTTCTTT	CASSVSTGDEAFF
TRBJ2-4	TRBD2	TRBV13	-	TGTGCCAGCAGCAGGGACTACTCAAACATTCAGTACTTC	CASSRDYSNIQYF
TRBJ1-3	TRBD1	TRBV27	-	TGTGCCAGCAGAGGACAGGGACGGGGAAACACCATATATTTT	CASRGQGRGNTIYF
TRBJ2-1	TRBD1	TRBV4-1	-	TGCGCCAGCAGCCAACGGTGGTCGGGACAGTACAATGAGCAGTTCTTC	CASSQRWSGQYNEQFF
TRBJ2-7	TRBD1	TRBV28	few	TGTGCCAGCAGACCTACCGGGACAGGCTACGAGCAGTACTTC	CASRPTGTGYEQYF
TRBJ1-2	-	TRBV6-5	-	TGTGCCAGCAGTTACTCGGGCAGGGGTCTTGGCTACACCTTC	CASSYSGRGLGYTF
TRBJ2-6	-	TRBV9	few	TGTGCCAGCAGCGCCCGACAGTCCCCTGGGGCCAACGTCCTGACTTTC	CASSARQSPGANVLTF
TRBJ1-6	-	TRBV25-1	-	TGTGCCAGCAGTGACGAGCATCCCGCCGGGAATTCACCCCTCCACTTT	CASSDEHPAGNSPLHF
TRBJ2-1	TRBD2	TRBV5-1	-	TGCGCCAGCAGCTTGTATAAGGCGGGAGGGGACAATGAGCAGTTCTTC	CASSLYKAGGDNEQFF
TRBJ2-1	-	TRBV6-5	-	TGTGCCAGCAGTTACTCTGACTCACTTAATGAGCAGTTCTTC	CASSYSDSLNEQFF
TRBJ1-5	-	TRBV28	-	TGTGCCAGCAGTCTGACCACTAACCAGCATTTT	CASSLTTNQHF
TRBJ2-7	-	TRBV20-1	-	TGCAGTGCACAGGGCTACGAGCAGTACTTC	CSAQGYEQYF
TRBJ2-1	-	TRBV7-9	-	TGTGCCAGCAGCCTGAGACTAGTAAATGAGCAGTTCTTC	CASSLRLVNEQFF
TRBJ2-5	-	TRBV7-2	-	TGTGCCAGCAGCCGGAGTGAGACCCAGTACTTC	CASSRSETQYF
TRBJ2-7	TRBD1	TRBV11-1	-	TGTGCCAGCAGCCGACAGGGGCCCTTTATAGAGCAGTACTTC	CASSRQGPFIEQYF
TRBJ2-7	TRBD2	TRBV18	few	TGTGCCAGCTCAGCCACGACCCCAGGCGGGAGGGCCCCATCCTACGAGCAGTACTTC	CASSATTPGGRAPSYEQYF